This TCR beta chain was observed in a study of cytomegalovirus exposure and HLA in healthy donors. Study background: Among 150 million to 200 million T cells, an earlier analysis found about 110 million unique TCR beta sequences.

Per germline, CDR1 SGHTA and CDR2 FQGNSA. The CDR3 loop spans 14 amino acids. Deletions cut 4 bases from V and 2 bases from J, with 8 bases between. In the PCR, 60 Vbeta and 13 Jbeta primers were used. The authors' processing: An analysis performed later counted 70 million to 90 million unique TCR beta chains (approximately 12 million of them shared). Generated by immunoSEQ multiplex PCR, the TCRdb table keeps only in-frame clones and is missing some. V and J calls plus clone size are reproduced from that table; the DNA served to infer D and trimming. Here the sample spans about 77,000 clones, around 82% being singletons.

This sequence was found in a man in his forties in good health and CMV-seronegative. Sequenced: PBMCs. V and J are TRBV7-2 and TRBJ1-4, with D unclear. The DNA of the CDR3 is TGTGCCAGCAGCTCCCGGCGGACTAATGAAAAACTGTTTTTT. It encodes CASSSRRTNEKLFF.